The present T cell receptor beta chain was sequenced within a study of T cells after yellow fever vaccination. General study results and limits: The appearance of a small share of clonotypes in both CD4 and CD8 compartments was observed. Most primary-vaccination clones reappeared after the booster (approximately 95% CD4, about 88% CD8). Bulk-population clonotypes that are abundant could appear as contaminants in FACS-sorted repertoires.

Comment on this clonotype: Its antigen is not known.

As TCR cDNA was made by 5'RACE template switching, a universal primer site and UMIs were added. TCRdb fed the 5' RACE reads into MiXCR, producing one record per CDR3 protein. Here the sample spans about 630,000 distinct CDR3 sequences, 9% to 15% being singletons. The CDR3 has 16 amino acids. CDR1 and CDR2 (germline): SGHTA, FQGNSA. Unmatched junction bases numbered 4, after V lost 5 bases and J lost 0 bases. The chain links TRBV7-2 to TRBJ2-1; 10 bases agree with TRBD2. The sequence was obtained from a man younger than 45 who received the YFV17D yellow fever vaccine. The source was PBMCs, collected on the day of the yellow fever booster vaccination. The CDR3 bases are TGTGCCAGCAGCCGAGCTAGCGGGAGCTCCTACAATGAGCAGTTCTTC. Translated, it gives CASSRASGSSYNEQFF.